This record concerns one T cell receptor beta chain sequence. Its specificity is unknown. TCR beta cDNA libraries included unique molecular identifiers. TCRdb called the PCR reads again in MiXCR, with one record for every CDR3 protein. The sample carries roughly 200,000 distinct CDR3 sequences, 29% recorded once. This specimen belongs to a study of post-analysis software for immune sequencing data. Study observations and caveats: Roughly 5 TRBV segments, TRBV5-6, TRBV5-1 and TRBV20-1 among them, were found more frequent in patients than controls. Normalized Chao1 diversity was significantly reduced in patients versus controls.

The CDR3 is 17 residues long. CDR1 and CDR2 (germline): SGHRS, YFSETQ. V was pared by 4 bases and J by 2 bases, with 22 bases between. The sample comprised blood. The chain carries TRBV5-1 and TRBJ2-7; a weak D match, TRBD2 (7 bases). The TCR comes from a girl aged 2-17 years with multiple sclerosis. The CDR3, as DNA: TGCGCCAGCAGCCAATTTTCTACAGGGAGGGTAGCCTACGAGCAGTACTTC. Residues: CASSQFSTGRVAYEQYF.